This passage covers 30 T cell receptor beta chains from one sample sequenced in a study of blood T cell repertoires in COVID-19. Profiled with immunoSEQ multiplex PCR; TCRdb holds only in-frame clones, not every one. The repertoire holds 200,000 to 250,000 clones, with more than 70% as singletons. Sequences were obtained from peripheral blood. The receptors originated from an older woman with acute or convalescent COVID-19.

This clone appeared a few times. This sequence joins TRBV5-1 and TRBJ2-2; D perhaps matches TRBD2 (5 bases). CDR1 is SGHRS, CDR2 YFSETQ, per germline. Deletions cut 9 bases from V and 2 bases from J, with 14 bases between. The CDR3 totals 14 residues. In nucleotides, the CDR3 is TGCGCCACCCGACCTCGGACTAACACCGGGGAGCTGTTTTTT. Amino acids: CATRPRTNTGELFF.

CDR3 region: CAWSVLGAGQLDYGYTF. CDR3 nucleotides: TGTGCCTGGAGTGTACTGGGGGCAGGTCAATTGGACTATGGCTACACCTTC. The gene calls are TRBV30 and TRBJ1-2; TRBD1 is a possible D gene (6 bases). This CDR3 is built from 17 residues. The ends were cut back, 0 bases at V and 3 bases at J, with 20 bases in the middle. Germline assignment: CDR1 GTSNPN and CDR2 SVGIG (reference sequence).

The chain links TRBV19 to TRBJ1-1; D possibly corresponds to TRBD1 (6 bases). Trimming took off 1 base at V and 1 base at J, with 10 bases between the two ends. This CDR3 region has 15 residues. The germline CDR1 and CDR2 sequences are LNHDA and SQIVND (reference sequence). Here the CDR3 DNA reads TGTGCCAGTAGTATAGGGGACATCTCGAACACTGAAGCTTTCTTT. It encodes CASSIGDISNTEAFF.

The CDR3, as DNA: TGTGCCAGCAGCAAAGGGACATACCAAGAGACCCAGTACTTC. This gives the protein CASSKGTYQETQYF. The V and J genes are TRBV7-6 and TRBJ2-5, with a possible D match to TRBD1 (6 bases). In germline, CDR1 is SGHVS, CDR2 FNYEAQ. V was cut by 5 bases and J by 0 bases, with 10 bases left in between. This CDR3 spans 14 amino acids.

The chain joins TRBV12-3 or TRBV12-4 to TRBJ1-5; D is perhaps TRBD1 (6 bases). The V end was cut by 3 bases, the J end by 7 bases, with 10 bases between. This CDR3 comprises 13 residues. The CDR3 DNA follows: TGTGCCAGCAGTTTGTCAGGGGACCAGCCCCAGCATTTT. Translated: CASSLSGDQPQHF.

J is TRBJ2-3 and V is TRBV19; D is possibly TRBD2 (6 bases). Germline V CDR1 and CDR2: LNHDA, SQIVND (reference sequence). The CDR3 totals 15 residues. V lost 6 bases and J 1 base, leaving 14 bases between the germline ends. This CDR3 is CASSRLVYGTDTQYF. In nucleotides, the CDR3 is TGTGCCAGTAGCAGACTAGTCTATGGCACAGATACGCAGTATTTT.

V usage is TRBV5-8 and J usage is TRBJ1-5; TRBD1 matches at 7 bases. Trimming at V came to 3 bases and at J to 4 bases, leaving 4 bases not matched to a gene. This CDR3 contains 14 residues. The germline gives CDR1 SGHTS, CDR2 YDEGEE. The CDR3 spells CASSWGQINQPQHF. The CDR3 coding sequence is TGTGCCAGCAGCTGGGGACAGATAAATCAGCCCCAGCATTTT.

The V and J genes are TRBV9 and TRBJ1-1; D is undetermined. The CDR3 loop spans 14 amino acids. Trimming stripped 0 bases from V and 5 bases from J, with 11 bases between. Germline V gene lookup returns CDR1 SGDLS and CDR2 YYNGEE. The CDR3 loop is CASSVDPRGTEAFF. CDR3 bases: TGTGCCAGCAGCGTAGATCCGAGAGGGACTGAAGCTTTCTTT. Full variable domain (outside the CDR3, taken from reference TRBV9 and TRBJ1-1): DSGVTQTPKHLITATGQRVTLRCSPRSGDLSVYWYQQSLDQGLQFLIQYYNGEERAKGNILERFSAQQFPDLHSELNLSSLELGDSALYFCASSVDPRGTEAFFGQGTRLTVV.

The chain links TRBV2 to TRBJ1-1; weak D call: TRBD1 (6 bases). CDR1 is SNHLY, CDR2 FYNNEI, per germline. V shed 2 bases and J shed 4 bases, with 14 bases lying between them. There are 15 residues in the CDR3. The CDR3 DNA reads as TGTGCCAGCAGTGAAACTATACAGGGCCGCACTGAAGCTTTCTTT. This gives the protein CASSETIQGRTEAFF.

The chain combines TRBV3-1 (or the pseudogene TRBV3-2) with TRBJ1-4; D possibly corresponds to TRBD1 (6 bases). V was trimmed by 1 base and J by 2 bases, leaving 20 bases between them. Germline lookup yields CDR1 LGHDT and CDR2 YNNKEL (reference sequence). The length of the CDR3 is 19 residues. The chain's CDR3 is CASSQAPGTLGATNEKLFF. Written as DNA, the CDR3 is TGTGCCAGCAGCCAAGCCCCCGGGACACTCGGGGCGACTAATGAAAAACTGTTTTTT.

In its sample, this clone was seen once. The chain recombines TRBV30 with TRBJ2-5; D perhaps matches TRBD1 (6 bases). The V gene lost 0 bases and the J gene lost 1 base, with 12 bases spanning the gap. The CDR3 sequence is 15 residues long. CDR1 and CDR2 (germline): GTSNPN, SVGIG (reference sequence). In DNA form, the CDR3 reads TGTGCCTGGAGTGTACCAGGACAGACCCAAGAGACCCAGTACTTC. It translates to CAWSVPGQTQETQYF.

In DNA, the CDR3 is TGTGCCAGCAGCCCCGGCACCTCGGGAACGAACACTGAAGCTTTCTTT. The encoded protein is CASSPGTSGTNTEAFF. V is TRBV11-3 and J is TRBJ1-1; no firm D call. The V gene's germline CDR1 is SGHNT and CDR2 YENEEA. V shed 5 bases and J shed 1 base, with 17 bases lying between them. This CDR3 comprises 16 residues.

This clone appeared a single time. This rearrangement joins TRBV28 to TRBJ2-7, with 12 bases that match TRBD1. The CDR3 runs 14 residues. The junction had 3 bases not matched to a gene; V was cut back by 7 bases and J by 2 bases. From germline, CDR1 is MDHEN and CDR2 SYDVKM. The CDR3 DNA is TGTGCCAGCATGGGGGACAGGGGGCCCTACGAGCAGTACTTC. Translating gives CASMGDRGPYEQYF.

The chain is built from TRBV7-3 and TRBJ1-6, with TRBD1 matching over 7 bases. The V gene's germline CDR1 is SGHTA and CDR2 FQGTGA. The ends lost 10 bases at V and 4 bases at J; junction bases unmatched: 10. CDR3 size: 15 residues. The CDR3 nucleotides read TGTGCCATCTTGGGGGACAGTAAATATAATTCACCCCTCCACTTT. This codes for CAILGDSKYNSPLHF.

The chain joins TRBV2 to TRBJ1-2; D is perhaps TRBD1 (5 bases). CDR3 length equals 14 residues. Looked up from germline, CDR1 is SNHLY and CDR2 is FYNNEI. Between the trimmed V and J ends, which lost 1 base and 4 bases, there was a span of 10 bases. This chain's CDR3 is CASSEGGGSYGYTF. In DNA form, the CDR3 reads TGTGCCAGCAGTGAAGGGGGCGGCTCCTATGGCTACACCTTC.

The chain has TRBV11-2 and TRBJ2-7; TRBD2 aligns across 10 bases. J lost 3 bases, V lost 0 bases, and 5 bases had no gene match. The germline gives CDR1 SGHAT, CDR2 FQNNGV. This CDR3 is built from 16 residues. This CDR3 is CASSLEIAGGLYEQYF. The CDR3 nucleotides are TGTGCCAGCAGCTTAGAAATAGCGGGAGGCCTCTACGAGCAGTACTTC.

The CDR3 here is CASSPNRVSGNTIYF. The CDR3 DNA is TGTGCCAGCAGCCCCAACAGGGTCTCTGGAAACACCATATATTTT. This rearrangement joins TRBV7-2 to TRBJ1-3; D is possibly TRBD1 (6 bases). Trimming removed 5 bases at V and 0 bases at J, with 11 bases between. In germline, CDR1 is SGHTA, CDR2 FQGNSA. The CDR3 is made up of 15 amino acids.

This clone has only a few counts. The V and J genes are TRBV30 and TRBJ2-1; D is undetermined. Germline CDR1 reads GTSNPN; CDR2 reads SVGIG (reference sequence). This CDR3 contains 11 residues. Trimming removed 2 bases from V and 9 bases from J, with 8 bases in between. Here the CDR3 DNA reads TGTGCCTGGAGTCTCCAGGTTGAGCAGTTCTTC. This translates into CAWSLQVEQFF.

This sequence joins TRBV5-1 and TRBJ1-2, with TRBD1 identical over 8 bases. Trimming cost V 2 bases and J 4 bases; bases outside gene matches: 10. CDR1 and CDR2 from the germline V gene are SGHRS and YFSETQ. The CDR3 spans 16 residues. The CDR3 DNA reads TGCGCCAGCAGCTTTGGGACAGGAACGCAGGTCTATGGCTACACCTTC. Translation gives CASSFGTGTQVYGYTF.

The chain employs TRBV6-5 and TRBJ2-7, with TRBD1 matching 7 bases. CDR1 and CDR2 from the germline V gene are MNHEY and SVGAGI. This CDR3 is 13 amino acids long. Trimming took 8 bases from V and 2 from J; bases not matched to a gene: 6. The CDR3 reads CASGTDQTYEQYF. As DNA, the CDR3 is TGTGCCAGCGGGACAGACCAGACCTACGAGCAGTACTTC.

This clone came up once. V gene TRBV5-1 combines with J gene TRBJ2-1; 13 bases map to TRBD2. CDR1 and CDR2 from the germline V gene are SGHRS and YFSETQ. The CDR3 loop spans 15 amino acids. V was pared by 4 bases and J by 5 bases, with 3 bases of the junction left unmatched. In DNA, the CDR3 is TGCGCCAGCAGCCACGGGACTAGCGGGAACAATGAGCAGTTCTTC. Its translation: CASSHGTSGNNEQFF.

The rearrangement uses TRBV4-2 and TRBJ2-5; D uncertain. The CDR3 spans 12 residues. V was pared by 2 bases and J by 5 bases, with 6 bases between. Per germline, CDR1 LGHNA and CDR2 YNFKEQ. CDR3 sequence reads: CASSQYGETQYF. Here the CDR3 DNA reads TGTGCCAGCAGCCAATACGGGGAGACCCAGTACTTC.

CDR3 in amino acids: CASSGRLGQYWETQYF. The DNA for the CDR3 is TGTGCCAGCAGTGGCCGCCTGGGACAGTACTGGGAGACCCAGTACTTC. The chain is built from TRBV6-1 and TRBJ2-5, with 7 nucleotides matching TRBD1. The germline V gene has CDR1 MNHNS and CDR2 SASEGT. V trimming: 4 bases; J trimming: 5 bases; junction bases outside the gene matches: 13. The CDR3 has 16 residues.

The chain recombines TRBV7-9 with TRBJ1-1; 7 bases map to TRBD1. Germline V gives CDR1 SEHNR, CDR2 FQNEAQ (reference sequence). The CDR3 totals 16 residues. The V and J ends lost 2 bases and 7 bases, in that order; junction bases with no gene match: 13. The DNA of the CDR3 is TGTGCCAGCAGCTTACCCCTACCAGGGGGTAAGGATGAAGCTTTCTTT. Translating it yields CASSLPLPGGKDEAFF.

V is TRBV19 and J is TRBJ1-6; 7 bases are shared with TRBD1. CDR1 LNHDA and CDR2 SQIVND come from the germline V gene (reference sequence). The CDR3 has 16 residues. V lost 9 bases to trimming and J lost 8 bases; unmatched junction nucleotides: 16. CDR3 residues: CASERGTEGGYSPLHF. The DNA of the CDR3 is TGTGCCAGCGAAAGAGGGACAGAGGGGGGCTATTCACCCCTCCACTTT.

DNA for the CDR3: TGTGCCAGCAGTCAAACGGGACTAGCGGGTAACAATGAGCAGTTCTTC. Its protein is CASSQTGLAGNNEQFF. The chain employs TRBV28 and TRBJ2-1; TRBD2 matches at 12 bases. The CDR3 is made up of 16 amino acids. The V gene end was trimmed by 5 bases and the J gene end by 5 bases; junction bases not matched to a gene: 7. CDR1 MDHEN and CDR2 SYDVKM come from the germline V gene.

This sequence joins TRBV6-2 or TRBV6-3 and TRBJ2-3; 12 bases fit TRBD2. This CDR3 contains 15 residues. CDR1 and CDR2 (germline): MNHEY, SVGEGT. Germline trimming cut 6 bases from V and 8 bases from J; bases unmatched to any gene: 9. CDR3 sequence: CASSPPSGRDGTQYF. The CDR3 region has the DNA TGTGCCAGCAGCCCCCCTAGCGGGAGGGACGGTACGCAGTATTTT.

The chain has TRBV11-2 and TRBJ2-1; a weak D match, TRBD2 (7 bases). Trimming took off 6 bases at V and 4 bases at J, with 25 bases between the two ends. The germline V gene has CDR1 SGHAT and CDR2 FQNNGV. The CDR3 spans 18 residues. CDR3 DNA sequence: TGTGCCAGCAGTGGAGGAAGGTGGGGGGGCCCAGGGTACAATGAGCAGTTCTTC. Translated, it gives CASSGGRWGGPGYNEQFF. The full variable domain, with the rest looked up from reference TRBV11-2 and TRBJ2-1, is EAGVAQSPRYKIIEKRQSVAFWCNPISGHATLYWYQQILGQGPKLLIQFQNNGVVDDSQLPKDRFSAERLKGVDSTLKIQPAKLEDSAVYLCASSGGRWGGPGYNEQFFGPGTRLTVL.

The CDR3 DNA sequence: TGTGCCACCAGCAGATTCGACACAGGGAATGAGCAGTTCTTC. This codes for CATSRFDTGNEQFF. J is TRBJ2-1 and V is TRBV15; TRBD1 is a possible D gene (6 bases). CDR1 is LNHNV, CDR2 YYDKDF, per germline (reference sequence). V was pared by 2 bases and J by 7 bases, with 12 bases between. The CDR3 consists of 14 residues.

CDR3 in amino acids: CASSYSRPSGRAHTQYF. CDR3 sequence (DNA): TGTGCCAGCAGTTACTCGAGGCCTAGCGGGAGGGCTCATACGCAGTATTTT. The chain uses TRBV6-2 or TRBV6-3 and TRBJ2-3; 12 bases agree with TRBD2. Unmatched junction bases numbered 8, after V lost 0 bases and J lost 7 bases. Per the germline V gene, CDR1 is MNHEY and CDR2 is SVGEGT. The CDR3 covers 17 residues.